This T cell receptor beta chain was identified in a study of blood T cell repertoires in COVID-19. Overall study context: Specimens from acute and convalescent COVID-19 originated in the United States, Italy and Spain.

The table came from immunoSEQ multiplex PCR; TCRdb's copy has only in-frame clones and leaves some out. The table has 90,000 to 150,000 clones, 82% seen once; the top ten hold about an eighth. The CDR3 is 15 residues long. With V trimmed by 5 bases and J by 4 bases, 9 bases remained unmatched. Per germline, CDR1 SEHNR and CDR2 FQNEAQ (reference sequence). The source of this sequence is a human donor in a cohort sampled during active COVID-19. The chain combines TRBV7-9 with TRBJ1-2, with TRBD1 matching over 8 bases. Material: peripheral blood. Here the CDR3 DNA reads TGTGCCAGCAGCCCGTCGCAGGGGGCCCTCTATGGCTACACCTTC. As protein: CASSPSQGALYGYTF. Filled out from reference TRBV7-9 and TRBJ1-2, the complete variable domain reads DTGVSQNPRHKITKRGQNVTFRCDPISEHNRLYWYRQTLGQGPEFLTYFQNEAQLEKSRLLSDRFSAERPKGSFSTLEIQRTEQGDSAMYLCASSPSQGALYGYTFGSGTRLTVV.